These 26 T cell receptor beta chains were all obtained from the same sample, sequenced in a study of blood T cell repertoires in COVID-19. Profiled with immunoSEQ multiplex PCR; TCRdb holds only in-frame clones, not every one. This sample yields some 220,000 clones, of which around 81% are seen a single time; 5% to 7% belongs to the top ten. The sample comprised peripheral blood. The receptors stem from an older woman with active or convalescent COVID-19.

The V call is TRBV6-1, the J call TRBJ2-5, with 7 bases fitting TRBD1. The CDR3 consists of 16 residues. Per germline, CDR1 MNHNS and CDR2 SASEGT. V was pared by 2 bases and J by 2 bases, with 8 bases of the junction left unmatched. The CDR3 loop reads CASSEWGQKVQETQYF. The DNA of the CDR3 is TGTGCCAGCAGTGAATGGGGACAGAAAGTTCAAGAGACCCAGTACTTC.

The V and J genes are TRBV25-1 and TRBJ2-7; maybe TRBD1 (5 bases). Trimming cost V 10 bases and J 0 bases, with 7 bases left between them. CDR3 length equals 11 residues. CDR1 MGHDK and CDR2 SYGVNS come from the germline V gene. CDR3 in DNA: TGTGCCACAGACAGCTCCTACGAGCAGTACTTC. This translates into CATDSSYEQYF.

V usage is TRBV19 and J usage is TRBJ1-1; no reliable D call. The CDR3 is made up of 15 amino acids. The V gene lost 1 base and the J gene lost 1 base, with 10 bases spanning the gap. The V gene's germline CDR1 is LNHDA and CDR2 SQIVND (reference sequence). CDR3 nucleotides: TGTGCCAGTAGTATAGGTAGGGAGGAGAACACTGAAGCTTTCTTT. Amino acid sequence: CASSIGREENTEAFF.

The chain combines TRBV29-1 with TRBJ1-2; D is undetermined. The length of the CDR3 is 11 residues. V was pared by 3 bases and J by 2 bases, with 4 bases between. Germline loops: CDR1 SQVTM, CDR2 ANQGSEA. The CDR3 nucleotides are TGCAGCGTTGATCTAAACTATGGCTACACCTTC. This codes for CSVDLNYGYTF.

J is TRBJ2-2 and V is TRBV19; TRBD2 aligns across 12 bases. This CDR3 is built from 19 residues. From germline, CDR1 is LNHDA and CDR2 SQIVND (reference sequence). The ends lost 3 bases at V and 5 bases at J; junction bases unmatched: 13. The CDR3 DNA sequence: TGTGCCAGTAGTATTTTTGCCGCCGGACTAGCGGGAACTACCGGGGAGCTGTTTTTT. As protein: CASSIFAAGLAGTTGELFF.

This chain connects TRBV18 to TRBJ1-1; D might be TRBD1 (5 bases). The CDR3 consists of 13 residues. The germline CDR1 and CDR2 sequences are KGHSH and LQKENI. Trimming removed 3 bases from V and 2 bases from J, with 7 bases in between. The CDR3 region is CASSPRANTEAFF. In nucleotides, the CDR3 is TGTGCCAGCTCACCCAGGGCTAACACTGAAGCTTTCTTT.

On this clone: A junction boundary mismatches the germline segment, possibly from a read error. The CDR3 nucleotides are TGTGCCAGCAGCCAAGGCCGTTCGACAGGCTCCAACGAGCAGTACTTC. Protein product: CASSQGRSTGSNEQYF. The chain recombines TRBV14 with TRBJ2-7, with D maybe TRBD1 (6 bases). Germline CDR1 reads SGHDN; CDR2 reads FVKESK. The CDR3 is 16 residues long.

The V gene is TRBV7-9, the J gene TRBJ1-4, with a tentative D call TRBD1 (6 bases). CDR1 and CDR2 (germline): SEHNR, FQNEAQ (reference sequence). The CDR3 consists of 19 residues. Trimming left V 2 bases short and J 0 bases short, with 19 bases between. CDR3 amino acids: CASSLRGFNFPATNEKLFF. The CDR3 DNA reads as TGTGCCAGCAGCTTAAGGGGGTTTAACTTCCCTGCAACTAATGAAAAACTGTTTTTT.

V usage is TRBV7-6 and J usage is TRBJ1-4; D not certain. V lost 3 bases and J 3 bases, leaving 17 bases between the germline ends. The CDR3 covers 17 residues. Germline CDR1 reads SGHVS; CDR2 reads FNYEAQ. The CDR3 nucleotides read TGTGCCAGCAGCTTGGACCTCAACACGAGGGCTAATGAAAAACTGTTTTTT. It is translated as CASSLDLNTRANEKLFF. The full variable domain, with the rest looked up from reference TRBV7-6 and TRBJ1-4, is GAGVSQSPRYKVTKRGQDVALRCDPISGHVSLYWYRQALGQGPEFLTYFNYEAQQDKSGLPNDRFSAERPEGSISTLTIQRTEQRDSAMYRCASSLDLNTRANEKLFFGSGTQLSVL.

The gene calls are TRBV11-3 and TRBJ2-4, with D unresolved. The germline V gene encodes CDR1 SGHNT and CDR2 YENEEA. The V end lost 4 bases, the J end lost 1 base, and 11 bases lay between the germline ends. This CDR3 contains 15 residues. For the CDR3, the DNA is TGTGCCAGCAGCTCGGTCCACGGGGCCAAAAACATTCAGTACTTC. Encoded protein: CASSSVHGAKNIQYF.

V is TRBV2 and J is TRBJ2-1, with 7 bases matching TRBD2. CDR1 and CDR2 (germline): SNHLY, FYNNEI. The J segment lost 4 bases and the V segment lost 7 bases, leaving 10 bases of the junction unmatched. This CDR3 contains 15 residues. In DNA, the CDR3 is TGTGCCAGCACCTTTGGGAGGGGTTCATACAATGAGCAGTTCTTC. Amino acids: CASTFGRGSYNEQFF.

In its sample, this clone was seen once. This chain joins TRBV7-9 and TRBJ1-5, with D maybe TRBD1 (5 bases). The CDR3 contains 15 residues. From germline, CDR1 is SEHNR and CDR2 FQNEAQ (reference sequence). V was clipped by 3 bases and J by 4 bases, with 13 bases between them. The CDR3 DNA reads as TGTGCCAGCAGCTTGGTTGGGGGGGTGAATCAGCCCCAGCATTTT. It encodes CASSLVGGVNQPQHF.

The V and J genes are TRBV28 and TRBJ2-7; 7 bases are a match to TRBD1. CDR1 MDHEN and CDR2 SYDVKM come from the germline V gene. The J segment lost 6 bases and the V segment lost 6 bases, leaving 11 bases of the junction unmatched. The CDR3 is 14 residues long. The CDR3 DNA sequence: TGTGCCAGCAGGAAACAGGGGTCGGGACGCGAGCAGTACGTC. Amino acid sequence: CASRKQGSGREQYV.

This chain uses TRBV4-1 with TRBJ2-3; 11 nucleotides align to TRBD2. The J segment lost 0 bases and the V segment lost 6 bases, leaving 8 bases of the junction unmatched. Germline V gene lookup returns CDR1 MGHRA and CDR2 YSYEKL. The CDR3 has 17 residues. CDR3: CASSHVTSGTSTDTQYF. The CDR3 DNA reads TGCGCCAGCAGTCACGTGACTAGCGGGACTAGCACAGATACGCAGTATTTT.

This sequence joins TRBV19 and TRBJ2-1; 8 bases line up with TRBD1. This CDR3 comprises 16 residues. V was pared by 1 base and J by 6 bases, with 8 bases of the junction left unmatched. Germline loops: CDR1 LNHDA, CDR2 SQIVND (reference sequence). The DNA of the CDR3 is TGTGCCAGTAGTATAGCCGACAGGGGAGCCGGCAATGAGCAGTTCTTC. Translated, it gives CASSIADRGAGNEQFF.

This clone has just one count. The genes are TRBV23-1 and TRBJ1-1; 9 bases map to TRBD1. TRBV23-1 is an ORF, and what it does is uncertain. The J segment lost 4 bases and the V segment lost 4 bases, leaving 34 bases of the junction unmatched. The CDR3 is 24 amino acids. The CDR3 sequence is CASSRTGANITKENGVLESTEAFF. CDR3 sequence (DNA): TGCGCCAGCAGTCGGACAGGGGCGAATATTACAAAGGAGAACGGGGTTTTAGAGTCCACTGAAGCTTTCTTT.

The CDR3 reads CAIPLGRTSYEQYF. The CDR3 DNA reads TGTGCCATCCCTCTAGGACGGACTTCCTACGAGCAGTACTTC. This chain links TRBV19 with TRBJ2-7, with TRBD2 as a possible D gene (5 bases). The CDR3 contains 14 residues. Trimming stripped 10 bases from V and 1 base from J, with 17 bases between. Germline loops: CDR1 LNHDA, CDR2 SQIVND (reference sequence).

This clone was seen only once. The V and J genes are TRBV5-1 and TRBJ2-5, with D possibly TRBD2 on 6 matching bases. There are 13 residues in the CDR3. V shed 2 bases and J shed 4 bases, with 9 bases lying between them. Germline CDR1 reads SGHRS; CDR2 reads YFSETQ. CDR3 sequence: CASSFGLLETQYF. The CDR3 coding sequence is TGCGCCAGCAGCTTCGGACTATTAGAGACCCAGTACTTC.

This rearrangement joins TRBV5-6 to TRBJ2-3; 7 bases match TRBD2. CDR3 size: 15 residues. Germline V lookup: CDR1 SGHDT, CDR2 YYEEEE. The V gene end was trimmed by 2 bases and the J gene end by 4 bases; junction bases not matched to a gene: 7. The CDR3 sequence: CASSFPGGPADTQYF. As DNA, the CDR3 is TGTGCCAGCAGCTTCCCGGGAGGCCCCGCAGATACGCAGTATTTT. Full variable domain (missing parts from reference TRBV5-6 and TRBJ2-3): DAGVTQSPTHLIKTRGQQVTLRCSPKSGHDTVSWYQQALGQGPQFIFQYYEEEERQRGNFPDRFSGHQFPNYSSELNVNALLLGDSALYLCASSFPGGPADTQYFGPGTRLTVL.

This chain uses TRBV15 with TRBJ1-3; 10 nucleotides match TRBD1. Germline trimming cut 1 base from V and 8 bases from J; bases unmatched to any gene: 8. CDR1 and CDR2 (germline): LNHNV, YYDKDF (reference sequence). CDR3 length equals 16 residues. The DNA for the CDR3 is TGTGCCACCAGCAGAGGAGACAGGGGGCATGGGGACACCATATATTTT. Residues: CATSRGDRGHGDTIYF.

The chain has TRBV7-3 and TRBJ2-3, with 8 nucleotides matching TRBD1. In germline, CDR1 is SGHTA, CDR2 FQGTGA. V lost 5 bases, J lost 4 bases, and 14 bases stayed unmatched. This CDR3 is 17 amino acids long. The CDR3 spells CASSPTVVTGGADTQYF. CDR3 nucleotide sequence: TGTGCCAGCAGCCCTACTGTTGTTACAGGGGGAGCAGATACGCAGTATTTT.

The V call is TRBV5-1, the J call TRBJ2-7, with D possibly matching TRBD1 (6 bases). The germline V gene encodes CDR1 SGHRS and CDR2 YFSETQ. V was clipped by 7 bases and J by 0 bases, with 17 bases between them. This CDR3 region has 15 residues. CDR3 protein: CASARGHGNSYEQYV. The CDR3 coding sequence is TGCGCCAGCGCTCGGGGACACGGAAACTCCTACGAGCAGTACGTC.

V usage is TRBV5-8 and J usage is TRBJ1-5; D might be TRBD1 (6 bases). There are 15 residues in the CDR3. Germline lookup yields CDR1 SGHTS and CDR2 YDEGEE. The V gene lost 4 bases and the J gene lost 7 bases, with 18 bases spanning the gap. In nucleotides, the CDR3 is TGTGCCAGCAGCCTCCGGACAGCCGCAAGGCAGCCCCAGCATTTT. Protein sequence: CASSLRTAARQPQHF.

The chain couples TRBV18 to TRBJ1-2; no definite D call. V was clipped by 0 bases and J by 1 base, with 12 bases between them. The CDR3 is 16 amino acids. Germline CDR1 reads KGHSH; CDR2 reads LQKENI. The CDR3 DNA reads TGTGCCAGCTCACCACCACCAGGCCGCCTTAACTATGGCTACACCTTC. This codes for CASSPPPGRLNYGYTF.

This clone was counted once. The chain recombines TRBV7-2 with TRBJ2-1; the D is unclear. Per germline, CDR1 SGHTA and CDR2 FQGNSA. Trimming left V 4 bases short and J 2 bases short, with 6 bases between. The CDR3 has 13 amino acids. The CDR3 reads CASSYGPYNEQFF. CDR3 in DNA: TGTGCCAGCAGCTACGGTCCCTACAATGAGCAGTTCTTC. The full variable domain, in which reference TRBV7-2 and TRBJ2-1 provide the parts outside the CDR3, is GAGVSQSPSNKVTEKGKDVELRCDPISGHTALYWYRQSLGQGLEFLIYFQGNSAPDKSGLPSDRFSAERTGGSVSTLTIQRTQQEDSAVYLCASSYGPYNEQFFGPGTRLTVL.

For the CDR3, the DNA is TGTGCCAGCAGCCAAGGGGCCTACAATGAGCAGTTCTTC. Amino acids: CASSQGAYNEQFF. The chain employs TRBV13 and TRBJ2-1; D may be TRBD1 (5 bases). Per the germline V gene, CDR1 is PRHDT and CDR2 is FYEKMQ (reference sequence). This CDR3 has 13 amino acids. V gave up 5 bases and J gave up 2 bases, with 7 bases separating them. Based on the CDR3 plus reference TRBV13 and TRBJ2-1, the full variable domain is AAGVIQSPRHLIKEKRETATLKCYPIPRHDTVYWYQQGPGQDPQFLISFYEKMQSDKGSIPDRFSAQQFSDYHSELNMSSLELGDSALYFCASSQGAYNEQFFGPGTRLTVL.